This T cell receptor (beta chain) emerged from a study of T cell responses to AZD1222 COVID-19 vaccine. Study-wide results and caveats: At study baseline, merely several AZD1222 recipients were seropositive. Repertoire sampling was restricted to post-peak T cell response timepoints. Spike-specific TCR breadth and depth grew following two AZD1222 doses.

Trimming stripped 2 bases from V and 13 bases from J, with 18 bases between. Germline CDR1 MNHNS, CDR2 SASEGT. This CDR3 spans 13 amino acids. This clone has only one observation. The target antigen is unknown. The table came from immunoSEQ multiplex PCR; TCRdb's copy has only in-frame clones and leaves some out. Among some 100,000 clones listed, around 87% were seen once. The chain employs TRBV6-1 and TRBJ2-7; D is unresolved. This TCR was recovered from an adult in good health. The sample in question was peripheral blood, obtained on day 0 of AZD1222 vaccination. The CDR3 DNA reads as TGTGCCAGCAGTGAATTTTTACAGCAACAACCCTACTTC. Its translation: CASSEFLQQQPYF.